The clone carrying this T cell receptor beta chain was observed a single time. The data were taken from a study of TIL therapy for anti-PD-1-resistant metastatic lung cancer. About the research overall: A handful of tumors were EGFR-mutant and two were ALK-rearranged.

The time point here: pre-treatment sample, taken before nivolumab and TIL therapy. The tumor samples were excised metastases, mostly pleural nodules or supraclavicular lymph nodes. Sequencing used immunoSEQ v3. TCRdb's table, derived via immunoSEQ multiplex PCR, lists solely in-frame clones and lacks some. The sample includes roughly 50,000 clones, roughly 70% of them seen just once. The CDR3 runs to 12 residues. CDR1 is SQVTM and CDR2 is ANQGSEA in the germline V gene. V was pared by 7 bases and J by 3 bases, with 2 bases of the junction left unmatched. Source: tumor tissue, taken at baseline. The receptor was isolated from a person aged 30 to 80 with non-small cell lung cancer. The chain links TRBV29-1 to TRBJ2-1; 8 bases match TRBD2. The CDR3 is CSGSGSYNEQFF. Here the CDR3 DNA reads TGCAGCGGGAGCGGGAGCTACAATGAGCAGTTCTTC.